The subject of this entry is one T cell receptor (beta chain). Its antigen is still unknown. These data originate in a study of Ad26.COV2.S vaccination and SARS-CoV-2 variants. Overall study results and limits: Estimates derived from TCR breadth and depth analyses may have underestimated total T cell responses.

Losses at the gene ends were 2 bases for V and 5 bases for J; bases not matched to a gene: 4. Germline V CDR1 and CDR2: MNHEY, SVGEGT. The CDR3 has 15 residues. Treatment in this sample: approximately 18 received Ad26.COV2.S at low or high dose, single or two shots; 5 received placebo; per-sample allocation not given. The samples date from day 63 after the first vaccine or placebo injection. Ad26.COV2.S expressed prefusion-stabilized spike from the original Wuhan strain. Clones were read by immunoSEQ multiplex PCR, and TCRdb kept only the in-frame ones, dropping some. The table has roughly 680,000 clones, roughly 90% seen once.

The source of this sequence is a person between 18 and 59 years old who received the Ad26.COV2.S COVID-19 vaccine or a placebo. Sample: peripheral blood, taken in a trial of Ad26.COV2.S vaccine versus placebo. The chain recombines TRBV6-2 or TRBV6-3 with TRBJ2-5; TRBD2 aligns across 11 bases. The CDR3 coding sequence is TGTGCCAGCAGTTACCCACTAGCGGGGGATGAGACCCAGTACTTC. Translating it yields CASSYPLAGDETQYF.